This T cell receptor beta chain was observed in a study of regulatory T cells in long-lasting Graves disease. Study information: Persistent Graves' disease required over 5 years of antithyroid drugs and positive TSH receptor antibodies.

CDR1 is KGHDR and CDR2 is SFDVKD in the germline V gene. The CDR3 is 15 amino acids. Losses at the gene ends were 10 bases for V and 9 bases for J; bases not matched to a gene: 17. Assembly of TCR beta libraries relied on iRepertoire HTBI primers together with Arm-PCR of CDR3 regions. Via MiXCR, TCRdb re-called the multiplex PCR reads, giving one row per CDR3 protein. Among 400,000 to 600,000 distinct CDR3 sequences listed, 20% to 25% were seen once. Study outcomes and limitations: Favoring TRBV28, TRBJ1-2 and TRBJ2-5 was a feature seen in persistent disease.

Time point noted: persistent/refractory GD, antithyroid drugs over 5 years with positive TRAb. RNA extracted from PBMCs served as the sequencing template. Comments on this clonotype: What it recognizes is unknown.

This chain joins TRBV24-1 and TRBJ2-3; 8 bases agree with TRBD1. The origin of this receptor is a female donor with Graves disease. The source was peripheral blood mononuclear cells (PBMCs), collected when the disease was refractory, from a patient treated with antithyroid drugs. The CDR3 spells CATGDPGQGGYTQYF. CDR3 DNA: TGTGCCACGGGGGACCCCGGACAGGGAGGTTACACGCAGTATTTT.